The clone carrying this T cell receptor (beta chain) was seen more than once but under ten times. These data belong to a study of blood T cell repertoires in COVID-19. Study-level information: The United States, Italy and Spain supplied acute and convalescent COVID-19 samples. In each case, the material was cDNA or gDNA derived from T cells, B-cell-depleted T cells, or PBMCs.

Study processing details: Nucleated cell number was recorded as an estimate derived from reference gene primer amplification. TCRdb keeps only in-frame clones here, not all; method: immunoSEQ multiplex PCR. D and trimming were read from the DNA, whereas the V and J calls and clone size are those reported in that table. The data show 50,000 or so clones, about 85% seen once. V was clipped by 6 bases and J by 8 bases; unmatched bases: 7. The CDR3 is 13 residues long. CDR1 and CDR2 (germline): MNHEY, SVGAGI. This TCR was recovered from a man between 45 and 60 years old with acute or convalescent COVID-19. The rearrangement joins TRBV6-5 to TRBJ1-2, with 9 bases matching TRBD1. Specimen: peripheral blood. The CDR3 is CASRIQGAWGYTF. In DNA, the CDR3 is TGTGCCAGCAGGATACAGGGGGCGTGGGGCTACACCTTC.